The sample holds a few counts of the clone carrying this TCR beta chain. Its antigen is as yet unknown. The sample comes from a study of beta chain features in type 1 diabetes. Whole-study results and caveats: For type 1 diabetes patients, VDJ junctions showed fewer insertions and more deletions.

Expressed TCRB transcripts were sequenced because the isolated RNA had all been reverse transcribed beforehand. Repertoires were generated with immunoSEQ multiplex PCR, while TCRdb's copy carries only in-frame clones and drops some. The table shows about 140,000 clones, with 6.9% occurring only once. This CDR3 has 14 amino acids. CDR1 and CDR2 (germline): LGHNA, YNFKEQ. V was clipped by 5 bases and J by 5 bases; unmatched bases: 8. What was sequenced was central memory CD4+ T cells from blood. This clonotype originated in a woman aged 25 to 45 in good health. This sequence joins TRBV4-2 and TRBJ1-2, with TRBD1 identical over 7 bases. The CDR3 reads CASSTSDRAYGYTF. CDR3 DNA sequence: TGTGCCAGCAGCACCTCCGACAGGGCATATGGCTACACCTTC.